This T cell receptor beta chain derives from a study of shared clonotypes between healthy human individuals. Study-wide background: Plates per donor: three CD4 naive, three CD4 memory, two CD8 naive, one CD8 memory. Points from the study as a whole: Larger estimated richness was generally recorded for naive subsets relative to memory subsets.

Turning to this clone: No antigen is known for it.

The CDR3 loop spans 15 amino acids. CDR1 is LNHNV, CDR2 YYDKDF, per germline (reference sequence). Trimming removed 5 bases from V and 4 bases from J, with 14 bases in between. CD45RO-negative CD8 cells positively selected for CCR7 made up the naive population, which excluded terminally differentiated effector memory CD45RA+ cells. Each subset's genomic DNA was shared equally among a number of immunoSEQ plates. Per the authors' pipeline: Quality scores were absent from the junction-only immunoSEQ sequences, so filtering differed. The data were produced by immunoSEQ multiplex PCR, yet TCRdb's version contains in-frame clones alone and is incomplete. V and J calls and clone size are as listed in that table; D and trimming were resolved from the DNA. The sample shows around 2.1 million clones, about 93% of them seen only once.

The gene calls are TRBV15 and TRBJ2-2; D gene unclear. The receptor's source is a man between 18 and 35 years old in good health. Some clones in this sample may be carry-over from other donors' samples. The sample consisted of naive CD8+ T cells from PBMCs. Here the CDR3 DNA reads TGTGCCACCAGCGTTATGAAGGGCGGCACCGGGGAGCTGTTTTTT. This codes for CATSVMKGGTGELFF. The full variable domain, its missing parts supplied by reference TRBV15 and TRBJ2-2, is DAMVIQNPRYQVTQFGKPVTLSCSQTLNHNVMYWYQQKSSQAPKLLFHYYDKDFNNEADTPDNFQSRRPNTSFCFLDIRSPGLGDTAMYLCATSVMKGGTGELFFGEGSRLTVL.